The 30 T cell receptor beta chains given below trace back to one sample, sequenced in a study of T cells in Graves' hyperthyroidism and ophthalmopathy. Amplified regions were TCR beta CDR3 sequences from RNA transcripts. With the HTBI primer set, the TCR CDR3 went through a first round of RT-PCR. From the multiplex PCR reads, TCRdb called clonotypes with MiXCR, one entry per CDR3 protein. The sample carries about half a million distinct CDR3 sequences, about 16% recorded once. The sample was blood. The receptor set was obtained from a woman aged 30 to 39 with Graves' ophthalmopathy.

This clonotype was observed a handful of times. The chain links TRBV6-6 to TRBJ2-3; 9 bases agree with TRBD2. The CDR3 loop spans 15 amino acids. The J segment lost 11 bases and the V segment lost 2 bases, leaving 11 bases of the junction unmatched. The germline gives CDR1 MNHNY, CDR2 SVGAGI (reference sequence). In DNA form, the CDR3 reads TGTGCCAGCAGTTACGCTAGCGGGGACCCAAGGGGGCAGTATTTT. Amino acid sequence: CASSYASGDPRGQYF.

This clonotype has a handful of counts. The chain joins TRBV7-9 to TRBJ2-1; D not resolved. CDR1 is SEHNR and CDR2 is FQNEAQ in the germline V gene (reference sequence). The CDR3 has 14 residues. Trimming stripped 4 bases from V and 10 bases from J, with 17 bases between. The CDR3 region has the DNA TGTGCCAGCAGCTCGCGAGCCTCCCGGCAGGAGCAGTTCTTC. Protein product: CASSSRASRQEQFF.

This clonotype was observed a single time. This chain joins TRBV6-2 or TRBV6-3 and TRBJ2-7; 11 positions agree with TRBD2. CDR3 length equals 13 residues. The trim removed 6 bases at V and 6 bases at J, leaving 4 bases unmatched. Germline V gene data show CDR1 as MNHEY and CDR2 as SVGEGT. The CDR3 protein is CASRPSGRPEQYF. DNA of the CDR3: TGTGCCAGCAGGCCTAGCGGGAGGCCCGAGCAGTACTTC.

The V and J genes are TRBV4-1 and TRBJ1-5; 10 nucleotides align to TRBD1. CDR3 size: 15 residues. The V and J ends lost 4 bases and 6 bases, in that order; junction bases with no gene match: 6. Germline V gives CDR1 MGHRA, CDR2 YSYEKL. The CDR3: CASSLQDRGSQPQHF. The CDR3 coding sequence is TGCGCCAGCAGCCTACAGGACAGGGGGTCTCAGCCCCAGCATTTT.

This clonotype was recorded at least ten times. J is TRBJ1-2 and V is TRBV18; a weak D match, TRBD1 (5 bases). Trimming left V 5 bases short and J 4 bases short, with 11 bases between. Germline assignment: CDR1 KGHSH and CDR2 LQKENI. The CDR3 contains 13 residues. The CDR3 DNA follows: TGTGCCAGCTCAGCCGACAGCAGCTATGGCTACACCTTC. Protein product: CASSADSSYGYTF.

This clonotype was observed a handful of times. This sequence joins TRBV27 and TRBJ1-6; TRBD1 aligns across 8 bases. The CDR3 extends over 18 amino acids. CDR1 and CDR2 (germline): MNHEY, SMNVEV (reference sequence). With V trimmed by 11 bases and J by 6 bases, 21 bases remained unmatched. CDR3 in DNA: TGTGCCGGGATCTGGACAGGGCTCCATCCCGCAATTAATTCACCCCTCCACTTT. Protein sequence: CAGIWTGLHPAINSPLHF.

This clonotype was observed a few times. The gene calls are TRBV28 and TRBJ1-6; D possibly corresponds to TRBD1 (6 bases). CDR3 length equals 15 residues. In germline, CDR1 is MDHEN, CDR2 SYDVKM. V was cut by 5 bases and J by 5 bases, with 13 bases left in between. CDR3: CASSLRQANNSPLHF. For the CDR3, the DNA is TGTGCCAGCAGTCTTCGACAGGCGAATAATTCACCCCTCCACTTT.

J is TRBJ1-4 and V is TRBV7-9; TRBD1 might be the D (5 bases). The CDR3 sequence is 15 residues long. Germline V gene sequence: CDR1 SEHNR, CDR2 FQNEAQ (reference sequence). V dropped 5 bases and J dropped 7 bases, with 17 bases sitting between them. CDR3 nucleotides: TGTGCCAGCAGCCCCCGATCAGGGAACGGTGAAAAACTGTTTTTT. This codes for CASSPRSGNGEKLFF.

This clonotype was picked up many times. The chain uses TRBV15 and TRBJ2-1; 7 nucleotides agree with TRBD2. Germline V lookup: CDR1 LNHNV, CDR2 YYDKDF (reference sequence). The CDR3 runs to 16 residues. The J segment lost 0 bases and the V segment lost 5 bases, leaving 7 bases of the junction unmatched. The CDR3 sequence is CATSLGLADSYNEQFF. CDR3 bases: TGTGCCACCAGCCTCGGGCTAGCGGACTCCTACAATGAGCAGTTCTTC.

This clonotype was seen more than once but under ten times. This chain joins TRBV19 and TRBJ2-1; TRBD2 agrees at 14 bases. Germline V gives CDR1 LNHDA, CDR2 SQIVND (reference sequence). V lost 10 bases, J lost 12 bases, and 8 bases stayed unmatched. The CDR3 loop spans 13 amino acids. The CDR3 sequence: CATTGLAGVGQFF. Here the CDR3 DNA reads TGTGCCACCACGGGACTAGCGGGAGTGGGGCAGTTCTTC.

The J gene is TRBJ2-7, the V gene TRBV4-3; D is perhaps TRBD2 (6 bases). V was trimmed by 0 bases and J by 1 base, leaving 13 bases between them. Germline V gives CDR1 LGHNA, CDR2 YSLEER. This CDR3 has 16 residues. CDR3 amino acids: CASSQDLMGLSYEQYF. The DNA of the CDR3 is TGCGCCAGCAGCCAAGATCTCATGGGACTGTCCTACGAGCAGTACTTC.

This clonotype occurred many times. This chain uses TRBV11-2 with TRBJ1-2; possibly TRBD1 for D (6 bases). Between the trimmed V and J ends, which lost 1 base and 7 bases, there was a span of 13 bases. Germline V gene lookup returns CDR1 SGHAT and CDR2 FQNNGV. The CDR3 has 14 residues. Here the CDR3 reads CASSLAGGLRGYTF. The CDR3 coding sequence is TGTGCCAGCAGCTTAGCTGGGGGGCTGCGTGGCTACACCTTC.

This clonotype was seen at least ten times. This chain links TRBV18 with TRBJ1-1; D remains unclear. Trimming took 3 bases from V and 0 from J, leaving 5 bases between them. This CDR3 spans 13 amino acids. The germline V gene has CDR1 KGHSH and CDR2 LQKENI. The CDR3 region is CASSPQVNTEAFF. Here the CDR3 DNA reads TGTGCCAGCTCACCGCAGGTGAACACTGAAGCTTTCTTT. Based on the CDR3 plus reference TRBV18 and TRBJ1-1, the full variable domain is NAGVMQNPRHLVRRRGQEARLRCSPMKGHSHVYWYRQLPEEGLKFMVYLQKENIIDESGMPKERFSAEFPKEGPSILRIQQVVRGDSAAYFCASSPQVNTEAFFGQGTRLTVV.

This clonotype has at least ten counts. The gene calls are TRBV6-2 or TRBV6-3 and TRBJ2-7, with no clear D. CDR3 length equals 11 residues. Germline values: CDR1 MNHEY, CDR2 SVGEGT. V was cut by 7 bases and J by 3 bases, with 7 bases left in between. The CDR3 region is CASTWGYEQYF. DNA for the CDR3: TGTGCCAGCACCTGGGGCTACGAGCAGTACTTC.

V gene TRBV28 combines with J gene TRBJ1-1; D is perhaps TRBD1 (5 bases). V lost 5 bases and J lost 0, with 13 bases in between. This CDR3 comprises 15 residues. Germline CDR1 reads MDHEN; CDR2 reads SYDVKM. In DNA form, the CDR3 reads TGTGCCAGCAGTCCGGGACTAGATATGAACACTGAAGCTTTCTTT. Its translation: CASSPGLDMNTEAFF.

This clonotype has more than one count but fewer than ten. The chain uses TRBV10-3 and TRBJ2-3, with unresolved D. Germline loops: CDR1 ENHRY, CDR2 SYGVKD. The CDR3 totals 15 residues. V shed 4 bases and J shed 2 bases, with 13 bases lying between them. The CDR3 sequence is CAISGVGQNTDTQYF. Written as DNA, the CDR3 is TGTGCCATCAGTGGGGTCGGGCAGAACACAGATACGCAGTATTTT.

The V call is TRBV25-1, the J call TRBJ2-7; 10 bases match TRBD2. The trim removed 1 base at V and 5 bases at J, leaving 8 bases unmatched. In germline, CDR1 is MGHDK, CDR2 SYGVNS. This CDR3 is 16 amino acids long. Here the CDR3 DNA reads TGTGCCAGCAGTGAATTTGATAGCGGGAGGTTTAACGAGCAGTACTTC. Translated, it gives CASSEFDSGRFNEQYF.

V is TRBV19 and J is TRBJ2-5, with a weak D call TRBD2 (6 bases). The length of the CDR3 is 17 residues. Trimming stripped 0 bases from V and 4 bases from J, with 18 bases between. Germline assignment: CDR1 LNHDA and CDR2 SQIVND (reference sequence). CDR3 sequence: CASSIDLGGAQIETQYF. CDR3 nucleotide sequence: TGTGCCAGTAGTATAGATCTCGGAGGGGCGCAGATAGAGACCCAGTACTTC.

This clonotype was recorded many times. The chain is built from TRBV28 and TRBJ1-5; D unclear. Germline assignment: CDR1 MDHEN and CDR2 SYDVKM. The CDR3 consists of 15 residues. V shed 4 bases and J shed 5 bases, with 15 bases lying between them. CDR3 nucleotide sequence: TGTGCCAGCAGTTCCCGGGAAACCACCCATCAGCCCCAGCATTTT. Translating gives CASSSRETTHQPQHF.

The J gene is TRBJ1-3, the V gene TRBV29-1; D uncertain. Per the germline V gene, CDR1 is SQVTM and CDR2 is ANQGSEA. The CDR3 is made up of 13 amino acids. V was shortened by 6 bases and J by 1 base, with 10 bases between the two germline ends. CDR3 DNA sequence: TGCAGCGTCGCTGGGAAGTCTGGAAACACCATATATTTT. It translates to CSVAGKSGNTIYF.

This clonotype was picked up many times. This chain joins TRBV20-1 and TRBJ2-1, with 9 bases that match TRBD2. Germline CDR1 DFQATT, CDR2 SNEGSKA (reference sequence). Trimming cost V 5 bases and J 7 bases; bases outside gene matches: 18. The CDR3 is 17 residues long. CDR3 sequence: CSAGATLAGVVWNEQFF. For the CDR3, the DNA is TGCAGTGCTGGGGCGACCTTAGCGGGAGTAGTATGGAATGAGCAGTTCTTC.

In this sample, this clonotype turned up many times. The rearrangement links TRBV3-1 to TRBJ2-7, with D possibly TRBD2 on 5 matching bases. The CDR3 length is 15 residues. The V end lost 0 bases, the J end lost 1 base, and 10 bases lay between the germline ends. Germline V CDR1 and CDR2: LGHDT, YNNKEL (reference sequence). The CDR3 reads CASSQDSVRSYEQYF. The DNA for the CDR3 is TGTGCCAGCAGCCAAGATAGCGTCAGATCCTACGAGCAGTACTTC.

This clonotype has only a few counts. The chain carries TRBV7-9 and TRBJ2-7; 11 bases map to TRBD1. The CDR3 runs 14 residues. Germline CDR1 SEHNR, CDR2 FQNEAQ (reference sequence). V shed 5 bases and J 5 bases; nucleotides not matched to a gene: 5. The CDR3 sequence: CASSIGTGGHEQYF. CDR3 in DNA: TGTGCCAGCAGCATCGGGACAGGGGGGCACGAGCAGTACTTC.

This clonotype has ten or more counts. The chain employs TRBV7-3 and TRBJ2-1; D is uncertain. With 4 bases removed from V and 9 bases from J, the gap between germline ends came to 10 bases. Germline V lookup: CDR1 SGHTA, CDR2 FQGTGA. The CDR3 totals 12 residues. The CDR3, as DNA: TGTGCCAGCAGCTCGAGAGTGGGTGAGCAGTTCTTC. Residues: CASSSRVGEQFF.

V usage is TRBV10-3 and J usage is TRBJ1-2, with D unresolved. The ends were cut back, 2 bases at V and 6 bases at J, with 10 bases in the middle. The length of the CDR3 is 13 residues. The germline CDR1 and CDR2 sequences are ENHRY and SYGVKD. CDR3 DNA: TGTGCCATCAGTGAGCTAGGACTAGATGGCTACACCTTC. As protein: CAISELGLDGYTF.

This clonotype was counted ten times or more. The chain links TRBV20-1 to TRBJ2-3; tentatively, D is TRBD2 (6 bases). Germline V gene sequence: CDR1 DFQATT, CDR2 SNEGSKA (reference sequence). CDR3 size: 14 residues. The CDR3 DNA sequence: TGCACCATGAGGAGGGGAGGAAACACAGATACGCAGTATTTT. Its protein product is CTMRRGGNTDTQYF.

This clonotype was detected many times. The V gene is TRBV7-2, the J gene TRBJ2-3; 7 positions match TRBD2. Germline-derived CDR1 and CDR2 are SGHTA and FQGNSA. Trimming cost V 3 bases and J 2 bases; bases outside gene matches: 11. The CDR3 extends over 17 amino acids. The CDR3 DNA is TGTGCCAGCAGCTTTGTAGGGAGGCGGGAGTACACAGATACGCAGTATTTT. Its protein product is CASSFVGRREYTDTQYF.

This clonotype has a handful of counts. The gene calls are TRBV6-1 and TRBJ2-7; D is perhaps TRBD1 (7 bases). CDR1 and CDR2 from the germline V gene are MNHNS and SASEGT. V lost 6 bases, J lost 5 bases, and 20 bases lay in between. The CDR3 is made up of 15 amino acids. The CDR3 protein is CASSSAGQGGNEQYF. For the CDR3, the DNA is TGTGCCAGCAGCTCCGCCGGGCAGGGGGGAAACGAGCAGTACTTC.

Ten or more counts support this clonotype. The CDR3 is CASTSIIGAENTEAFF. DNA of the CDR3: TGTGCCAGCACCTCTATCATTGGGGCAGAGAACACTGAAGCTTTCTTT. J is TRBJ1-1 and V is TRBV6-1, with a possible D match to TRBD1 (5 bases). This CDR3 is 16 amino acids long. The germline V gene has CDR1 MNHNS and CDR2 SASEGT. V lost 7 bases and J lost 1, with 19 bases in between.

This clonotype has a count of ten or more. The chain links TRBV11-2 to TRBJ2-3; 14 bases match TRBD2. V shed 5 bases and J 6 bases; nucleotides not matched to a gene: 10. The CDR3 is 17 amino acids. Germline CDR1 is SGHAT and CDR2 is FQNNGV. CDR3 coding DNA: TGTGCCAGCAGCCGCCGACTAGCGGGAGGGCCGGGGGATACGCAGTATTTT. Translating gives CASSRRLAGGPGDTQYF.